This TCR beta chain is drawn from a study of shared clonotypes between healthy human individuals. Study-wide points: Generation of non-shared clonotypes was less probable than generation of clonotypes shared by all four donors.

Turning to this clone: The antigen is not known.

In germline, CDR1 is MNHEY, CDR2 SVGAGI. The CDR3 spans 15 residues. Naive CD8 isolation took CD45RO-negative cells positively selected for CCR7 and excluded terminally differentiated effector memory CD45RA+ cells. Sorted subsets were amplified in replicate PCRs using 200 to 250 ng DNA, 25,000 to 30,000 T cell genomes. Clones were read by immunoSEQ multiplex PCR, and TCRdb kept only the in-frame ones, dropping some. The sample includes about 590,000 clones, 95% to 96% of them seen just once. Sequenced: naive CD8+ T cells sorted from blood. The rearrangement links TRBV6-5 to TRBJ2-5, with D uncertain. The J call may be wrong; the DNA end is better matched by TRBJ2-7. This clonotype was sampled from a woman aged 25 to 39 in good health. The DNA of the CDR3 is TGTGCCAGCAGTTACTCGATGCAGTCTTCCTACGAGCAGTACTTC. This encodes CASSYSMQSSYEQYF.